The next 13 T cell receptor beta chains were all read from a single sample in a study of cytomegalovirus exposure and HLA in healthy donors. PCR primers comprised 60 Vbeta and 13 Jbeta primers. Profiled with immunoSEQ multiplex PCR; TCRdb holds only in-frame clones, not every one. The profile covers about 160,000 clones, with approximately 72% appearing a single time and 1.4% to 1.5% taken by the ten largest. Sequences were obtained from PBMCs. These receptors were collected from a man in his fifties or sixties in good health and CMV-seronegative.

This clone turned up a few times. As DNA, the CDR3 is TGTGCCAGCAGTTTCCCTGGGCCCGGGGCTGAAGCTTTCTTT. Translating gives CASSFPGPGAEAFF. V is TRBV27 and J is TRBJ1-1; D remains unclear. CDR1 MNHEY and CDR2 SMNVEV come from the germline V gene (reference sequence). Trimming took off 3 bases at V and 6 bases at J, with 14 bases between the two ends. The CDR3 contains 14 residues.

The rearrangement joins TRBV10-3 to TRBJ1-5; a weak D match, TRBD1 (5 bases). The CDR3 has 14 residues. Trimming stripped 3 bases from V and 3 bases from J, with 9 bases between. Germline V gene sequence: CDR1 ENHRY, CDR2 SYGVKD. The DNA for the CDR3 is TGTGCCATCAGTGAAAGGGGAACCAATCAGCCCCAGCATTTT. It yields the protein CAISERGTNQPQHF.

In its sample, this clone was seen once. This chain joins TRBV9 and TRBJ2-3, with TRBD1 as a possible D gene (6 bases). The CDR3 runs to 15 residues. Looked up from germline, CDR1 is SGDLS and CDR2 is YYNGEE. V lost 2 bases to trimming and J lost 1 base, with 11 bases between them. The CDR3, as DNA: TGTGCCAGCAGCGTCGCAGGGGTCGGCACAGATACGCAGTATTTT. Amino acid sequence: CASSVAGVGTDTQYF. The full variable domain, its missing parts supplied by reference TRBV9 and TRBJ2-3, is DSGVTQTPKHLITATGQRVTLRCSPRSGDLSVYWYQQSLDQGLQFLIQYYNGEERAKGNILERFSAQQFPDLHSELNLSSLELGDSALYFCASSVAGVGTDTQYFGPGTRLTVL.

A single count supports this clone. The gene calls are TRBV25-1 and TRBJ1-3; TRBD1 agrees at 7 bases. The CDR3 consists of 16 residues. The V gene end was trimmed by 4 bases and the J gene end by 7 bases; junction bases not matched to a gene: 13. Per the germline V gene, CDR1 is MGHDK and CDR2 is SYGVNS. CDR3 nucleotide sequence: TGTGCCAGCAGTGTCTACACTGGGACAGAGAGTAACACCATATATTTT. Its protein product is CASSVYTGTESNTIYF.

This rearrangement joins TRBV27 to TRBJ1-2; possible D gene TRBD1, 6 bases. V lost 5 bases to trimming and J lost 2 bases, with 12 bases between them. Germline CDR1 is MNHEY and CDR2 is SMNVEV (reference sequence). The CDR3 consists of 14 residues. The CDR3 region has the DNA TGTGCCAGCAGTGCTCAAACAGGGAACTATGGCTACACCTTC. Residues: CASSAQTGNYGYTF.

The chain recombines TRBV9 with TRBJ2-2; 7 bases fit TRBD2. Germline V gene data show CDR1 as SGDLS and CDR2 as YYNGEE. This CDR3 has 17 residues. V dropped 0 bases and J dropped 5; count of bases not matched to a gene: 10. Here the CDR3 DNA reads TGTGCCAGCAGCGTAGTTGGGGCGGGGGTAAGGACCGGGGAGCTGTTTTTT. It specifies CASSVVGAGVRTGELFF.

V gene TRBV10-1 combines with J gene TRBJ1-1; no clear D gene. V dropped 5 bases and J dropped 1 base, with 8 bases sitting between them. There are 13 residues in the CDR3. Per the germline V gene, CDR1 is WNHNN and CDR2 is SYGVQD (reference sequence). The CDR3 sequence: CASSQDSNTEAFF. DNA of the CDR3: TGCGCCAGCAGTCAGGACTCGAACACTGAAGCTTTCTTT.

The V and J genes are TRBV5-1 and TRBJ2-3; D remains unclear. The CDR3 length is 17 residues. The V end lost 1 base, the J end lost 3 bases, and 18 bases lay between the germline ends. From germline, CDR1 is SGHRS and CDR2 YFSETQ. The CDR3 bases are TGCGCCAGCAGCTTGAGGTCTAGTACGGCGAGGACAGATACGCAGTATTTT. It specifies CASSLRSSTARTDTQYF. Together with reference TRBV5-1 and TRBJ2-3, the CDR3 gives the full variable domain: KAGVTQTPRYLIKTRGQQVTLSCSPISGHRSVSWYQQTPGQGLQFLFEYFSETQRNKGNFPGRFSGRQFSNSRSEMNVSTLELGDSALYLCASSLRSSTARTDTQYFGPGTRLTVL.

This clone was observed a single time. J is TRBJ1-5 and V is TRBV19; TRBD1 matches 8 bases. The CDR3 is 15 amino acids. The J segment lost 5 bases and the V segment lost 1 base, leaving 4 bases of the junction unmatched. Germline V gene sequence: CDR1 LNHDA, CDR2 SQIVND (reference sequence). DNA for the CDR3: TGTGCCAGTAGTATAGGACAGGGGAATTATCAGCCCCAGCATTTT. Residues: CASSIGQGNYQPQHF.

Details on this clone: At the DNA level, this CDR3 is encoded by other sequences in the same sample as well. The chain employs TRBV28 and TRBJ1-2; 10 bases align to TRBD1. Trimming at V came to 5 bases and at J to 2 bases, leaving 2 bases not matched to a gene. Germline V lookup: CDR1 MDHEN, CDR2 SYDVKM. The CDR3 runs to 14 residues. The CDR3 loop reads CASSQGQGNYGYTF. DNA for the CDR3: TGTGCCAGCAGTCAGGGACAGGGGAACTATGGCTACACCTTC.

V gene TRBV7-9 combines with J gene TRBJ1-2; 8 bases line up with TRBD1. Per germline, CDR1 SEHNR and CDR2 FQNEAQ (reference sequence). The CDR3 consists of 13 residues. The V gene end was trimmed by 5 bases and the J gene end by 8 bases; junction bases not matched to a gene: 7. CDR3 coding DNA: TGTGCCAGCAGCCACTTACAGGGGGTAGGCTACACCTTC. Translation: CASSHLQGVGYTF.

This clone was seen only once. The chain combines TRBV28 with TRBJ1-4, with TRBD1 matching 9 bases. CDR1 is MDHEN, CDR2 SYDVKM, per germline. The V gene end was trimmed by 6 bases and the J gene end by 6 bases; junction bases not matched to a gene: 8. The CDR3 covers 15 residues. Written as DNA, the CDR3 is TGTGCCAGCAGCTCACTACAGGGGGCTCATGAAAAACTGTTTTTT. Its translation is CASSSLQGAHEKLFF.

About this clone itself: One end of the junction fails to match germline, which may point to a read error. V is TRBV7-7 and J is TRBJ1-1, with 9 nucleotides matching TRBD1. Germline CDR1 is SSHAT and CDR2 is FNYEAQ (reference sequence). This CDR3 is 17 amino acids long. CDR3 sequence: CASSLVGTGPGGLEAFF. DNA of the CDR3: TGTGCTAGCAGCTTAGTCGGGACAGGGCCTGGGGGGCTTGAAGCTTTCTTT.